The 2 T cell receptor beta chains below all came from one sample that was sequenced in a study of a mutant IDH1 vaccine in newly diagnosed glioma. Their antigens remain unidentified. Noted time point: week 47, end of study. Doses of 300 ug of mutant IDH1 20-mer peptide were given with topical imiquimod. Repertoires were generated with immunoSEQ multiplex PCR, while TCRdb's copy carries only in-frame clones and drops some. The data contain fewer than 95,000 clones, approximately 80% of them seen just once; the ten biggest clones take up approximately 5.4%. The source material was PBMCs, sampled from a glioma patient whose treatment included an IDH1 peptide vaccine. Receptors were obtained from a man between 40 and 49 years old with glioma.

The chain joins TRBV10-1 to TRBJ2-5; 10 bases agree with TRBD1. The assigned J gene may be wrong: the sequence end matches TRBJ2-7 better. Germline CDR1 WNHNN, CDR2 SYGVQD (reference sequence). This CDR3 is 17 amino acids long. CDR3 sequence reads: CASSEGQGESRGHEQYF. The CDR3, as DNA: TGCGCCAGCAGTGAGGGACAGGGGGAAAGCCGGGGGCACGAGCAGTACTTC.

The chain employs TRBV11-2 and TRBJ2-7; the D is unclear. V dropped 2 bases and J dropped 2 bases, with 10 bases sitting between them. Per the germline V gene, CDR1 is SGHAT and CDR2 is FQNNGV. The CDR3 length is 14 residues. This chain's CDR3 is CASSLHLGPYEQYF. The CDR3 DNA reads TGTGCCAGCAGCTTACATCTGGGCCCCTACGAGCAGTACTTC.